Listed below are T cell receptor beta chains from one sample, sequenced in a study of beta chain features in type 1 diabetes. This table comes from immunoSEQ multiplex PCR, and its TCRdb copy is limited to in-frame clones, with some not included. The sample yields around 97,000 clones, 25% to 35% seen once. The sequencing sample was made of central memory CD4+ T cells from blood. These receptors all stem from a woman between 18 and 30 years old with type 1 diabetes. Each CDR3 is given with its conserved first and last residue. The D gene is left open where the match is weak. The size entry is marked missing in some rows and otherwise reads once, few, many or a size class.

clone_size j_call d_call v_call cdr3_nt cdr3_aa
few TRBJ2-7 TRBD2 TRBV7-6 TGTGCCAGCAGCCCCTTGGCGACTAGCGCCCTGCCTCAGCAGTACTTC CASSPLATSALPQQYF
. TRBJ2-6 . TRBV11-3 TGTGCCAGCAGCTTGCGACAGGTCTCTGGGGCCAACGTCCTGACTTTC CASSLRQVSGANVLTF
. TRBJ1-2 . TRBV28 TGTGCCAGCAGTTTCTCCCCCGGTTATGGCTACACCTTC CASSFSPGYGYTF
few TRBJ1-4 . TRBV2 TGTGCCAGCAGTGTCCCACTTCAGAGGACCCCCGGAGGAGAAAAACTGTTTTTT CASSVPLQRTPGGEKLFF
. TRBJ2-3 . TRBV9 TGTGCCAGCAGCGTAAAAGGTCCCGGGGGGCAAACAGATACGCAGTATTTT CASSVKGPGGQTDTQYF
. TRBJ1-1 . TRBV28 TGTGCCAGCAGTTTATTGGCGGGGAAGAACACTGAAGCTTTCTTT CASSLLAGKNTEAFF
. TRBJ2-6 . TRBV5-1 TGCGCCAGCAGCTTGGCTGGCGGCCCCTCTGGGGCCAACGTCCTGACTTTC CASSLAGGPSGANVLTF
few TRBJ2-5 TRBD2 TRBV28 TGTGCCAGCAAGCTAGCGGGAGGGCCGGGGCAAGAGACCCAGTACTTC CASKLAGGPGQETQYF
few TRBJ1-1 TRBD1 TRBV29-1 TGCAGCGTGGGTACCGGGACAGTGGTGACTGAAGCTTTCTTT CSVGTGTVVTEAFF
. TRBJ2-1 TRBD1 TRBV18 TGTGCCAGCTCACCAGACCGACAGGGGTTAACGCAGTTCTTC CASSPDRQGLTQFF
. TRBJ1-4 TRBD1 TRBV5-1 TGCGCCAGCAGCTCGGACAGGTTGGGTAAACTGTTTTTT CASSSDRLGKLFF
. TRBJ2-7 TRBD1 TRBV5-1 TGCGCCAGCAGCGATGGGACAGGAGGTGACCACGAGCAGTACTTC CASSDGTGGDHEQYF
. TRBJ1-5 . TRBV5-5 TGTGCCAGCAGCTTGGAAGCAATAGGAGCCCAGCATTTT CASSLEAIGAQHF